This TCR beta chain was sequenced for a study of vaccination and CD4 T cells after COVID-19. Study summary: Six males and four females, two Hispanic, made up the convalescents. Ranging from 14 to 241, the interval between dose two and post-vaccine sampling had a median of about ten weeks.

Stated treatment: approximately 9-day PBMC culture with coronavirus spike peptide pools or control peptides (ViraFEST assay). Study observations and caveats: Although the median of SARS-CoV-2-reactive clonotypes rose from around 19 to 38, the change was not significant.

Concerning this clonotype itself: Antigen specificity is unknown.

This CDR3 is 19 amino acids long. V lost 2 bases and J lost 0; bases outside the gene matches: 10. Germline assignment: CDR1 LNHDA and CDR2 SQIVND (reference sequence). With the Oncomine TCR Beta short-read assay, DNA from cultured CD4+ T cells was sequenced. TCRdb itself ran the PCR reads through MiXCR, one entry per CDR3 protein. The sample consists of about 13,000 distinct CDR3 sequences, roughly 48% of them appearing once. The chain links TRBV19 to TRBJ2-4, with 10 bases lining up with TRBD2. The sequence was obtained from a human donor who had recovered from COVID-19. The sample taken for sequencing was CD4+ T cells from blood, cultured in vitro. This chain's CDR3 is CASSIKREGVGSAKNIQYF. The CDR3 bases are TGTGCCAGTAGTATAAAGCGGGAGGGAGTAGGGTCAGCCAAAAACATTCAGTACTTC. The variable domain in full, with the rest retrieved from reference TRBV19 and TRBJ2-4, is DGGITQSPKYLFRKEGQNVTLSCEQNLNHDAMYWYRQDPGQGLRLIYYSQIVNDFQKGDIAEGYSVSREKKESFPLTVTSAQKNPTAFYLCASSIKREGVGSAKNIQYFGAGTRLSVL.